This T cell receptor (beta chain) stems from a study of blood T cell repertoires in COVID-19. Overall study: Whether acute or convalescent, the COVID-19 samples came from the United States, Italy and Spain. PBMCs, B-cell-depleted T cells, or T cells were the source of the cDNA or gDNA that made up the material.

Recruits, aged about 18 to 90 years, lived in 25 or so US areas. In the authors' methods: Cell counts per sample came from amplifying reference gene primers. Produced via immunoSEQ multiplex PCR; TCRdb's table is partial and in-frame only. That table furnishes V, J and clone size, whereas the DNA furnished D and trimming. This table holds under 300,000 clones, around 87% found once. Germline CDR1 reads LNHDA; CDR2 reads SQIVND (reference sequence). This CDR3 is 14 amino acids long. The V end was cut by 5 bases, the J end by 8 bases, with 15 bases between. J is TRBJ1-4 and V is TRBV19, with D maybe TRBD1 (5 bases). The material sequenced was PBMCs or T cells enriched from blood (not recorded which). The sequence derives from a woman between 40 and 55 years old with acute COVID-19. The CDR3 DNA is TGTGCCAGTAGTCCTAGGGGACTAGGGGAAAAACTGTTTTTT. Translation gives CASSPRGLGEKLFF.